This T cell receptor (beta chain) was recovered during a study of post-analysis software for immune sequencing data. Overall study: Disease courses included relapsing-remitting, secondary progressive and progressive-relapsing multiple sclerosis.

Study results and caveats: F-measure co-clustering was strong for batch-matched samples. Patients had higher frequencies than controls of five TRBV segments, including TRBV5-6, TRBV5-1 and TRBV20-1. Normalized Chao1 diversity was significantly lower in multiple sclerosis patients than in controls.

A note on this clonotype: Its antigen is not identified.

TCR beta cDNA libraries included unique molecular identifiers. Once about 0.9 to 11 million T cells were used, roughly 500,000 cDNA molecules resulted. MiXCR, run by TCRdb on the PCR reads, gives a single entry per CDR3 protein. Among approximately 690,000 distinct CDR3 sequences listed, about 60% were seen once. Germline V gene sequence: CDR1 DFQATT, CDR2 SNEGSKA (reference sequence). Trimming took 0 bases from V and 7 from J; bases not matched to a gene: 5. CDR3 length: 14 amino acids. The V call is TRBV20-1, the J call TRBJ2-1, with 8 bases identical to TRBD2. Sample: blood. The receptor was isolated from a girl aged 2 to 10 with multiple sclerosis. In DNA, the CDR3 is TGCAGTGCTAGAGATATGAGCGGGGGTAATGAGCAGTTCTTC. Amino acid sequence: CSARDMSGGNEQFF.